The clone carrying this T cell receptor (beta chain) occurred a few times. The antigen remains undetermined. The sample belongs to a study of T-cell memory formation after mild COVID-19. TCR alpha and TCR beta cDNA libraries with sample barcodes and UMIs came from 5'RACE using constant-segment primers. TCRdb recomputed calls from the 5' RACE reads with MiXCR, one row per CDR3 protein. The sample holds more than 450,000 distinct CDR3 sequences, under 20% seen once. Whole-study findings and limits: Researchers report contracting CD4+ clones mostly in CM and EM, with CD8+ clones in EMRA.

V trimming: 9 bases; J trimming: 0 bases; junction bases outside the gene matches: 4. Germline V CDR1 and CDR2: LGHDT, YNNKEL (reference sequence). CDR3 size: 13 residues. The receptor was derived from an adult woman who had mild COVID-19 (a few samples of this study predate the infection). Cell type and time point are not known. V usage is TRBV3-1 and J usage is TRBJ1-1, with 7 bases lining up with TRBD1. Sample: PBMCs or a T cell subset sorted from them (not recorded which). CDR3 bases: TGTGCCAGTACGGACAGGATGAACACTGAAGCTTTCTTT. Amino acid sequence: CASTDRMNTEAFF.